The clone carrying this T cell receptor beta chain was seen only a few times. Treatment indicated: some 20 received Ad26.COV2.S at low or high dose, single or two shots; roughly five received placebo; per-sample allocation not given. Sampling was performed 63 days after the first vaccine or placebo injection. The data belong to a study of Ad26.COV2.S vaccination and SARS-CoV-2 variants. The trim removed 1 base at V and 1 base at J, leaving 5 bases unmatched. Per the germline V gene, CDR1 is SGHRS and CDR2 is YFSETQ. This CDR3 comprises 16 residues. TCRdb keeps only in-frame clones here, not all; method: immunoSEQ multiplex PCR. The table includes roughly 350,000 clones, roughly nine tenths detected once.

The sample here was peripheral blood, taken in a trial of Ad26.COV2.S vaccine versus placebo. The receptor was isolated from a person between 18 and 60 years old who received the Ad26.COV2.S COVID-19 vaccine or a placebo. V and J are TRBV5-1 and TRBJ1-3, with 7 bases fitting TRBD1. The CDR3 DNA is TGCGCCAGCAGCTTGAGTGAGGGGGCATCTGGAAACACCATATATTTT. Its translation: CASSLSEGASGNTIYF.